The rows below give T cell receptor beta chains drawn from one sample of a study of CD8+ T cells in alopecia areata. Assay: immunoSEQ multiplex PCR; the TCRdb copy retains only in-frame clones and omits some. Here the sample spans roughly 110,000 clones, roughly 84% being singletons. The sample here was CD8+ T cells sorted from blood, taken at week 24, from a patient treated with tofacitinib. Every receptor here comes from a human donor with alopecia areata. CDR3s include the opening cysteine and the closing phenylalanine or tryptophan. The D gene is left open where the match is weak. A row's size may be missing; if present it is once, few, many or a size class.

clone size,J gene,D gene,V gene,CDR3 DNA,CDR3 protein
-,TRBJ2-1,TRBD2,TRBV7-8,TGTGCCAGCAGCTTAAACGGGGGGGAGTACAATGAGCAGTTCTTC,CASSLNGGEYNEQFF
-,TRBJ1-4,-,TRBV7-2,TGTGCCAGCAGCGTAGTTGGGGGCGCGGGGGAAAAACTGTTTTTT,CASSVVGGAGEKLFF
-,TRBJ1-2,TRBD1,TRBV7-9,TGTGCCAGCAGCTCCTCCGGGACAGGGGATGGCTACACCTTC,CASSSSGTGDGYTF
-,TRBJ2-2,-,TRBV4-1,TGCGCCAGCAGCCAGGGATCCTTCCGGGACGACCTCCACACCGGGGAGCTGTTTTTT,CASSQGSFRDDLHTGELFF
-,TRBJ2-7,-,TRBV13,TGTGCCAGCAGCTTAGCCCCAGGGCCAGAGCAGTACTTC,CASSLAPGPEQYF
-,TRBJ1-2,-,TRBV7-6,TGTGCCAGCAGCTTAGCGCAGAGCAGGGCCTACACCTTC,CASSLAQSRAYTF
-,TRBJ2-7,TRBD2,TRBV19,TGTGCCAGTAGTATCTCCCAGGCGGCTAGCGGGGCGCAGTACTTC,CASSISQAASGAQYF
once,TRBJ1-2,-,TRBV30,TGTGCCTGGAGTGTAACAGGCTATGGCTACACCTTC,CAWSVTGYGYTF
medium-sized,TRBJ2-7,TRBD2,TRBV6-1,TGTGCCAGCAGTGCGGTTGGCGGGGGGGGCTACGAGCAGTACTTC,CASSAVGGGGYEQYF
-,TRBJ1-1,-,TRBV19,TGTGCCAGTAGCCTTGGGATGAACACTGAAGCTTTCTTT,CASSLGMNTEAFF
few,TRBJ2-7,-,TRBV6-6,TGTGCCAGCAGGGACGGCTTCGGGTTTGGCTCCTACGAGCAGTACTTC,CASRDGFGFGSYEQYF
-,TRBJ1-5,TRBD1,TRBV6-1,TGTGCCACCGGGACAGGGGACAATCAGCCCCAGCATTTT,CATGTGDNQPQHF
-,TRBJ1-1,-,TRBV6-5,TGTGCCAGCAGTTACTCGCGGACGGTGAACACTGAAGCTTTCTTT,CASSYSRTVNTEAFF
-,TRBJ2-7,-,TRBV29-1,TGCAGCGTTGAAGAACCTGAGGACAGTTACGAGCAGTACTTC,CSVEEPEDSYEQYF
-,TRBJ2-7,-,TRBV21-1,TGTGCCAGCAGCAAAGGATGGACAGGGAGGGACAGGTTTTACGAGCAGTACTTC,CASSKGWTGRDRFYEQYF
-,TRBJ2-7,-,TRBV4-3,TGCGCCAGCAGCCAAGCGTCCGGGCCGGCCTACGAGCAGTACTTC,CASSQASGPAYEQYF
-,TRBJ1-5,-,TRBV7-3,TGTGCCAGCACCACACTCTGGCATAGCAATCAGCCCCAGCATTTT,CASTTLWHSNQPQHF
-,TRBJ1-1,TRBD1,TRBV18,TGTGCCAGCTCACCCGGGACAGCTATGAACACTGAAGCTTTCTTT,CASSPGTAMNTEAFF
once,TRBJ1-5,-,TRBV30,TGTGCCTGGAGTGGTGGGCAGGGTTATCAGCCCCAGCATTTT,CAWSGGQGYQPQHF
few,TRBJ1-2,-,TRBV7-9,TGTGCCAGCAGCTTGGTCCTGGGGCTGACCGGTGGAAGCTACACCTTC,CASSLVLGLTGGSYTF
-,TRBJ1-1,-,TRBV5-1,TGCGCCAACAGCTTGGTGACAGGACCTGAAGCTTTCTTT,CANSLVTGPEAFF
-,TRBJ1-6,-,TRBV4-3,TGCGCCAGCAGCCAAAGCAGGGCCCTTAGCTCCTATAATTCACCCCTCCACTTT,CASSQSRALSSYNSPLHF
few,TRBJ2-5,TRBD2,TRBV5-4,TGTGCCAGCAGCTACGGGACTATAGGGACCCAGTACTTC,CASSYGTIGTQYF
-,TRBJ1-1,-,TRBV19,TGTGCCAGTAGGAAAAACCCACTCACTGAAGCTTTCTTT,CASRKNPLTEAFF
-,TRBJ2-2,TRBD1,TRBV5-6,TGTGCCAGCAGCTTGGGGACAGGGTACGGCGGGGAGCTGTTTTTT,CASSLGTGYGGELFF
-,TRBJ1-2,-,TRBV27,TGTGCCAGCAGTTTTCGAGGAGGGAACTATGGCTACACCTTC,CASSFRGGNYGYTF
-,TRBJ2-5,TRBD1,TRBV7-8,TGTGCCAGCAGCTTATGGGGACAGGGACAAGAGACCCAGTACTTC,CASSLWGQGQETQYF
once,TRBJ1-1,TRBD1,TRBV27,TGTGCCAGCAGTCCGACAGGGTTGAACACTGAAGCTTTCTTT,CASSPTGLNTEAFF
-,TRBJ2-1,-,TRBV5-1,TGCGCCAGCAGCTTTAGCCCCTACAATGAGCAGTTCTTC,CASSFSPYNEQFF
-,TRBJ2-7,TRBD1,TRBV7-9,TGTGCCAGCAGTCACCGGGACAGGGCTCACGAGCAGTACTTC,CASSHRDRAHEQYF
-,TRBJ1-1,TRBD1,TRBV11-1,TGTGCCAGCAGCTTATATCGGACAGGGGGCCCCTTTTGGCAAGCTTTCTTT,CASSLYRTGGPFWQAFF
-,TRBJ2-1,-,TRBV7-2,TGTGCCAGCAGCTTAGGTAGTCTCTCCTACAATGAGCAGTTCTTC,CASSLGSLSYNEQFF